This entry concerns a single T cell receptor (beta chain). Its specificity is not known. Primers for the PCR totalled 60 Vbeta and 13 Jbeta. Clones were sequenced by immunoSEQ multiplex PCR, and TCRdb holds only the in-frame ones, with some missing. The sample includes approximately 200,000 clones, approximately 83% of them seen just once. These data belong to a study of cytomegalovirus exposure and HLA in healthy donors. Notes on the study in general: Overall, around 150 TCR beta chains were annotated as cytomegalovirus-associated.

Input material: PBMCs. The TCR comes from a girl aged 10-17 years in good health and CMV-seronegative.

CDR3 residues: CASSLPGGPGHGETQYF. CDR3 DNA: TGCGCCAGCAGCCTCCCCGGGGGACCCGGTCACGGAGAGACCCAGTACTTC. V is TRBV5-1 and J is TRBJ2-5; possibly TRBD2 for D (6 bases). CDR3 length equals 17 residues. V lost 4 bases, J lost 4 bases, and 23 bases lay in between. Germline values: CDR1 SGHRS, CDR2 YFSETQ.